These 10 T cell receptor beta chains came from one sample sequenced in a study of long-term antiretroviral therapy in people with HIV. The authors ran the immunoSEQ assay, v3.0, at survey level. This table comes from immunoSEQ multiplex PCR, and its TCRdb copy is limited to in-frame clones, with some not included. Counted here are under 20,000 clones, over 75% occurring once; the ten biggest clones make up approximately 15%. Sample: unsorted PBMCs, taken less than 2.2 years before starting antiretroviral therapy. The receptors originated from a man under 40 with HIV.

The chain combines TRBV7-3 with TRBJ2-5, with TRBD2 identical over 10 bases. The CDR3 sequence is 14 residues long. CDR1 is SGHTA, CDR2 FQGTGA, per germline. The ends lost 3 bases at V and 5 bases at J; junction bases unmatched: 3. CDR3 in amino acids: CASSFAAGGETQYF. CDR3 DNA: TGTGCCAGCAGCTTTGCAGCGGGAGGGGAGACCCAGTACTTC.

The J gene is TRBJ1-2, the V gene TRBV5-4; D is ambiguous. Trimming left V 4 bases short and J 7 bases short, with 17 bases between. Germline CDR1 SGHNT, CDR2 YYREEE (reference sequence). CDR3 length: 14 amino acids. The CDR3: CASSPNQALSGYTF. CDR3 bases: TGTGCCAGCAGCCCTAACCAGGCTTTATCTGGCTACACCTTC.

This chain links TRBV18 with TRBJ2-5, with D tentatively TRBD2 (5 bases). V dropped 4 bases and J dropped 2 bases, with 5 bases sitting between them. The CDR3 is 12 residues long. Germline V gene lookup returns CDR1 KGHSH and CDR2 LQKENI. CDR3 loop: CASSRRQETQYF. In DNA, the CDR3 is TGTGCCAGCTCACGGAGGCAAGAGACCCAGTACTTC. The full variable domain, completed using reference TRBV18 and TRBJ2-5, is NAGVMQNPRHLVRRRGQEARLRCSPMKGHSHVYWYRQLPEEGLKFMVYLQKENIIDESGMPKERFSAEFPKEGPSILRIQQVVRGDSAAYFCASSRRQETQYFGPGTRLLVL.

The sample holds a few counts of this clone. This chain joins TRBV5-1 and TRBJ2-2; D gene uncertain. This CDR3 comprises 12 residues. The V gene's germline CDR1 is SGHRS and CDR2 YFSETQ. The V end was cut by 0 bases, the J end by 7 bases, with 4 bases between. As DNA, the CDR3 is TGCGCCAGCAGCTTGGTCGGCGGGGAGCTGTTTTTT. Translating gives CASSLVGGELFF.

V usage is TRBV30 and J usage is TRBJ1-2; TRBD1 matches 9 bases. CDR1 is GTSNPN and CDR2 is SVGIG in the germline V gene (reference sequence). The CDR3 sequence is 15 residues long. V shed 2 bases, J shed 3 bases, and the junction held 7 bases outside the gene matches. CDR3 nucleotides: TGTGCCTGGAGTTCAACAGGGGGCGCAGACTATGGCTACACCTTC. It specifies CAWSSTGGADYGYTF.

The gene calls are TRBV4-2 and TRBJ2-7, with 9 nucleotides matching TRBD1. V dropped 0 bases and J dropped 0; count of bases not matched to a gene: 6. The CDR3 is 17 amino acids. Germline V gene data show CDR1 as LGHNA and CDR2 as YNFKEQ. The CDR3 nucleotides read TGTGCCAGCAGCCAAGATTCCCCGGGACAGGGCTCCTACGAGCAGTACTTC. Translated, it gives CASSQDSPGQGSYEQYF.

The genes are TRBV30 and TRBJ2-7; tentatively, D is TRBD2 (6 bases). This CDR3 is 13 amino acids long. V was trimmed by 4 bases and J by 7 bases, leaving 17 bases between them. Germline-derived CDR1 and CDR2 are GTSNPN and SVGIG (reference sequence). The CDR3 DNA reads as TGTGCCTGGAATGAGGTGGGAGGCGGTGAGCAGTACTTC. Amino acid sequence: CAWNEVGGGEQYF.

This chain's CDR3 is CAISEQDRGRNTEAFF. CDR3 nucleotides: TGTGCCATCAGTGAGCAGGACAGGGGGCGCAACACTGAAGCTTTCTTT. J is TRBJ1-1 and V is TRBV10-3; TRBD1 agrees at 11 bases. This CDR3 comprises 16 residues. With 2 bases clipped from V and 2 bases from J, the junction kept 4 bases outside the gene matches. The germline gives CDR1 ENHRY, CDR2 SYGVKD.

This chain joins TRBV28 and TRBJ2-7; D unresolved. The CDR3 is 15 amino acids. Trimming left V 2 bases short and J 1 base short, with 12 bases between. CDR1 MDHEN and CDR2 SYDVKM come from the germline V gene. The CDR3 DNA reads TGTGCCAGCAGTTTAAGTGGCTCCAGGTCCTACGAGCAGTACTTC. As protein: CASSLSGSRSYEQYF.

The CDR3 is CASSGGGFTF. CDR3 in DNA: TGTGCCAGCAGCGGCGGTGGATTCACCTTC. J is TRBJ1-2 and V is TRBV9; D ambiguous. With 3 bases removed from V and 13 bases from J, the gap between germline ends came to 10 bases. Germline CDR1 reads SGDLS; CDR2 reads YYNGEE. The CDR3 totals 10 residues.